A selection of T cell receptor beta chains follows, all from one sample in a study of CD8 T cells in ankylosing spondylitis. TCRdb reprocessed the 5' RACE reads via MiXCR and lists one record per CDR3 protein. The sample lists approximately 290,000 distinct CDR3 sequences; roughly 20% were seen once. The sequencing sample was made of blood, either unsorted or a sorted T cell fraction (not recorded which). The receptors were gathered from a female donor with ankylosing spondylitis or in good health (not recorded which). Both conserved end residues are part of each CDR3. A D gene is named only where the DNA matches it firmly. A row's size may be missing; if present it is once, few, many or a size class.

size: few; J: TRBJ1-2; D: .; V: TRBV7-2; DNA: TGTGCCAGCAGCCCCCCTGGGCGCCCGGATGGCTACACCTTC; CDR3: CASSPPGRPDGYTF
size: few; J: TRBJ2-1; D: .; V: TRBV20-1; DNA: TGCAGTGCTAGAGGAGAAAGGTCCTACAATGAGCAGTTCTTC; CDR3: CSARGERSYNEQFF
size: .; J: TRBJ2-2; D: .; V: TRBV2; DNA: TGTGCCAGCAGTGTGGGGGTCTCCGGGGAGCTGTTTTTT; CDR3: CASSVGVSGELFF
size: few; J: TRBJ2-1; D: TRBD2; V: TRBV24-1; DNA: TGTGCCACCGGAGGGACTAGCCGATATGAGCAGTTCTTC; CDR3: CATGGTSRYEQFF
size: few; J: TRBJ2-1; D: TRBD2; V: TRBV6-2/TRBV6-3; DNA: TGTGCCAGCAACCCCCTAGCGGGACTCTACAATGAGCAGTTCTTC; CDR3: CASNPLAGLYNEQFF
size: many; J: TRBJ2-5; D: .; V: TRBV12-3/TRBV12-4; DNA: TGTGCCAGCAGCAGGTCGGGGGTAGAGACCCAGTACTTC; CDR3: CASSRSGVETQYF
size: .; J: TRBJ2-5; D: .; V: TRBV20-1; DNA: TGCAGTGTCCTAAGGAGGGGCCAAGAGACCCAGTACTTC; CDR3: CSVLRRGQETQYF
size: once; J: TRBJ2-2; D: TRBD2; V: TRBV7-9; DNA: TGTGCCAGCAGCTTAACTAGCGGAGCCACCGGGGAGCTGTTTTTT; CDR3: CASSLTSGATGELFF
size: few; J: TRBJ2-1; D: TRBD2; V: TRBV3-1; DNA: TGTGCCAGCAGCCAAGCCAGGGAGGGGCAGTTCTTC; CDR3: CASSQAREGQFF
size: .; J: TRBJ1-4; D: TRBD1; V: TRBV11-2; DNA: TGTGCCAGCAGCCCCTTATGGGACAGGGGAAGGGGTATCAATGAAAAACTGTTTTTT; CDR3: CASSPLWDRGRGINEKLFF
size: .; J: TRBJ2-3; D: TRBD2; V: TRBV20-1; DNA: TGCAGTGCTAGGAGACTAGCGGGAGATGATACGCAGTATTTT; CDR3: CSARRLAGDDTQYF
size: many; J: TRBJ2-1; D: .; V: TRBV3-1; DNA: TGTGCCAGCAGCCCAGGGACCATTGAGCAGTTCTTC; CDR3: CASSPGTIEQFF
size: .; J: TRBJ2-1; D: .; V: TRBV5-1; DNA: TGCGCCAGCACCGACCTCGGAAATGAGCAGTTCTTC; CDR3: CASTDLGNEQFF
size: .; J: TRBJ2-1; D: TRBD1; V: TRBV10-2; DNA: TGCGCCAGCAGTCCCCGGGACAGGGGGATCAATGAGCAGTTCTTC; CDR3: CASSPRDRGINEQFF
size: .; J: TRBJ1-3; D: .; V: TRBV6-1; DNA: TGTGCCAGCAGTGACGGGGCTGGAAACACCATATATTTT; CDR3: CASSDGAGNTIYF
size: few; J: TRBJ2-7; D: TRBD2; V: TRBV20-1; DNA: TGCAGTGCGACGGGACTAGCGTACTCCTACGAGCAGTACTTC; CDR3: CSATGLAYSYEQYF
size: many; J: TRBJ2-1; D: .; V: TRBV12-1; DNA: TGTGCCAGCAGCTTTAGTCCCCCTGAGCAGTTCTTC; CDR3: CASSFSPPEQFF
size: .; J: TRBJ2-3; D: TRBD2; V: TRBV5-6; DNA: TGTGCCAGCAGCGACAGCGGGAGACGCACAGATACGCAGTATTTT; CDR3: CASSDSGRRTDTQYF
size: .; J: TRBJ2-3; D: TRBD2; V: TRBV12-3/TRBV12-4; DNA: TGTGCCAGCAGTACCAGCGGGAGGGCTGGAGATACGCAGTATTTT; CDR3: CASSTSGRAGDTQYF
size: many; J: TRBJ2-1; D: .; V: TRBV5-1; DNA: TGCGCCAGCAGGGGGGACTCGGTTACTTACAATGAGCAGTTCTTC; CDR3: CASRGDSVTYNEQFF
size: .; J: TRBJ2-7; D: .; V: TRBV5-1; DNA: TGCGCCAGCAGCTCCGCAGGGCAAAGATACGAGCAGTACTTC; CDR3: CASSSAGQRYEQYF
size: few; J: TRBJ1-6; D: TRBD1; V: TRBV5-1; DNA: TGCGCCAGCAGCCCCTCCGTGACAGGGAATAATTCACCCCTCCACTTT; CDR3: CASSPSVTGNNSPLHF
size: .; J: TRBJ1-1; D: .; V: TRBV6-2/TRBV6-3; DNA: TGTGCCAGCACACGCCCATCACGGAGGGGCACTGAAGCTTTCTTT; CDR3: CASTRPSRRGTEAFF
size: many; J: TRBJ2-5; D: TRBD2; V: TRBV29-1; DNA: TGCAGCGTTCGAACTAGCGCGGGGGAGACCCAGTACTTC; CDR3: CSVRTSAGETQYF
size: .; J: TRBJ1-4; D: .; V: TRBV7-2; DNA: TGTGCCAGCAGCTTAGCTAGGGCTGAAAAACTGTTTTTT; CDR3: CASSLARAEKLFF
size: .; J: TRBJ1-2; D: .; V: TRBV20-1; DNA: TGCAGTGCTAGAGATGGGGTAGTGGGCTATGGCTACACCTTC; CDR3: CSARDGVVGYGYTF
size: few; J: TRBJ1-5; D: TRBD1; V: TRBV27; DNA: TGTGCCAGCAGTTTATCAGGGTTAACGACAGGGGGTCAGCCCCAGCATTTT; CDR3: CASSLSGLTTGGQPQHF
size: few; J: TRBJ2-2; D: TRBD1; V: TRBV10-3; DNA: TGTGCCATCAGTGAGATGGGACAGGGGGAAGCGAACACCGGGGAGCTGTTTTTT; CDR3: CAISEMGQGEANTGELFF
size: many; J: TRBJ1-5; D: .; V: TRBV12-3/TRBV12-4; DNA: TGTGCCAGCAGTTCCCCGATGACGAAAGGGCGCCAGCCCCAGCATTTT; CDR3: CASSSPMTKGRQPQHF
size: .; J: TRBJ1-3; D: TRBD1; V: TRBV12-3/TRBV12-4; DNA: TGTGCCAGCAGTTCTATAGGGAACAGGGGCTCTGGAAACACCATATATTTT; CDR3: CASSSIGNRGSGNTIYF
size: few; J: TRBJ2-1; D: TRBD2; V: TRBV20-1; DNA: TGCAGTGCTAAGGGAGGGCCAGTCGTTGAGCAGTTCTTC; CDR3: CSAKGGPVVEQFF
size: many; J: TRBJ1-1; D: .; V: TRBV4-3; DNA: TGCGCCAGCAGCCAAGCGAGGAGAAGCACTGAAGCTTTCTTT; CDR3: CASSQARRSTEAFF
size: few; J: TRBJ1-5; D: .; V: TRBV20-1; DNA: TGCAGTGCTGGGACCCGGGTAGGTGCGAGCAATCAGCCCCAGCATTTT; CDR3: CSAGTRVGASNQPQHF
size: .; J: TRBJ2-1; D: .; V: TRBV20-1; DNA: TGCAGTGCTAGAACAGGGCGGGAGTTGGGGCAGTTCTTC; CDR3: CSARTGRELGQFF
size: .; J: TRBJ2-1; D: .; V: TRBV4-3; DNA: TGCGCCAGCAGCCATGAGGGAGTCCGTGACAATGAGCAGTTCTTC; CDR3: CASSHEGVRDNEQFF
size: many; J: TRBJ1-2; D: .; V: TRBV29-1; DNA: TGCAGCGTAGCCGGGACGAATATTAACTATGGCTACACCTTC; CDR3: CSVAGTNINYGYTF
size: .; J: TRBJ2-1; D: TRBD2; V: TRBV10-3; DNA: TGTGCCATCCGGGATACCCGGACTAGCGGGAGGAATGAGCAGTTCTTC; CDR3: CAIRDTRTSGRNEQFF
size: few; J: TRBJ2-1; D: .; V: TRBV9; DNA: TGTGCCCCCCGCGGGCATAATGAGCAGTTCTTC; CDR3: CAPRGHNEQFF
size: few; J: TRBJ2-1; D: TRBD2; V: TRBV6-2/TRBV6-3; DNA: TGTGCCAGTCGCTACGGGGGGGGCAATGAGCAGTTCTTC; CDR3: CASRYGGGNEQFF
size: many; J: TRBJ2-1; D: TRBD2; V: TRBV20-1; DNA: TGCAGTGCAACTAGCGGAGGAAGGTTAGGGCAGTTCTTC; CDR3: CSATSGGRLGQFF
size: .; J: TRBJ1-4; D: .; V: TRBV20-1; DNA: TGCAGTGCTAGAGATCTCCAAGGACCCGGAGAAAAACTGTTTTTT; CDR3: CSARDLQGPGEKLFF
size: many; J: TRBJ2-3; D: .; V: TRBV29-1; DNA: TGCAGCGTTCTGGCCCTTGGCACAGATACGCAGTATTTT; CDR3: CSVLALGTDTQYF
size: .; J: TRBJ2-3; D: .; V: TRBV29-1; DNA: TGCAGCGTTGGGTTGAGGACAGAAAGTACGCAGTATTTT; CDR3: CSVGLRTESTQYF
size: many; J: TRBJ2-3; D: .; V: TRBV28; DNA: TGTGCCAGCAGTTTGGCCGGGGAAGGAACAGATACGCAGTATTTT; CDR3: CASSLAGEGTDTQYF
size: .; J: TRBJ2-7; D: TRBD2; V: TRBV5-1; DNA: TGCGCCAGCAGCTTGCAGGGTAGCGGGCGCCCCGGACCCTACGAGCAGTACTTC; CDR3: CASSLQGSGRPGPYEQYF
size: few; J: TRBJ2-7; D: .; V: TRBV7-2; DNA: TGTGCCAGCAGCTCTGGGACCCCAGACGAGCAGTACTTC; CDR3: CASSSGTPDEQYF
size: many; J: TRBJ2-1; D: .; V: TRBV12-3/TRBV12-4; DNA: TGTGCCAGCAGTTTACACGGGAGCCCTGAGCAGTTCTTC; CDR3: CASSLHGSPEQFF
size: .; J: TRBJ2-3; D: .; V: TRBV20-1; DNA: TGCAGTGCTTGGGGGCAAAGGGATCTCACAGATACGCAGTATTTT; CDR3: CSAWGQRDLTDTQYF
size: few; J: TRBJ2-3; D: .; V: TRBV6-4; DNA: TGTGCCAGCAGTCAGGGACACGCCATTGGAGATACGCAGTATTTT; CDR3: CASSQGHAIGDTQYF
size: few; J: TRBJ1-1; D: .; V: TRBV12-3/TRBV12-4; DNA: TGTGCCAGCAGCTTACGACACGTGTCAGCTTTCTTT; CDR3: CASSLRHVSAFF